Presented here are 20 T cell receptor beta chains from one specimen sequenced in a study of identical twins. MiXCR, applied by TCRdb to the 5' RACE reads, yields one record per CDR3 protein. The data show around 340,000 distinct CDR3 sequences, 9% to 15% seen once. These data were likewise used in another study, on yellow fever vaccine responses in identical twins.

The sample taken for sequencing was CD8+ T cells sorted from blood. The origin of the receptors is a woman aged 18-29 years in good health.

This clonotype has ten or more counts. The chain joins TRBV5-1 to TRBJ1-1, with a weak D call TRBD1 (5 bases). Germline assignment: CDR1 SGHRS and CDR2 YFSETQ. The CDR3 totals 16 residues. V lost 6 bases and J lost 4, with 22 bases in between. CDR3 region: CASTPRGTGGGTEAFF. CDR3 in DNA: TGCGCCAGCACCCCTCGCGGGACCGGGGGTGGCACTGAAGCTTTCTTT.

This clonotype has only a few counts. This rearrangement joins TRBV7-9 to TRBJ2-3, with D unresolved. V lost 5 bases to trimming and J lost 6 bases, with 15 bases between them. The germline gives CDR1 SEHNR, CDR2 FQNEAQ (reference sequence). This CDR3 region has 14 residues. DNA of the CDR3: TGTGCCAGCAGCCCCGCCACGAGTCCGGATACGCAGTATTTT. Protein sequence: CASSPATSPDTQYF.

This clonotype was observed at least ten times. This chain links TRBV25-1 with TRBJ1-5, with 7 bases aligning to TRBD1. The germline V gene encodes CDR1 MGHDK and CDR2 SYGVNS. The trim removed 5 bases at V and 4 bases at J, leaving 11 bases unmatched. The CDR3 runs to 16 residues. The CDR3 is CASSTTGTEENQPQHF. The CDR3 bases are TGTGCCAGCAGTACCACCGGGACAGAAGAAAATCAGCCCCAGCATTTT.

In its sample, this clonotype was seen many times. The CDR3 DNA reads TGCAGTGCTGGAGTCCCGGGACAGGACACTGAAGCTTTCTTT. This sequence encodes CSAGVPGQDTEAFF. This sequence joins TRBV20-1 and TRBJ1-1, with 8 bases lining up with TRBD1. The CDR3 consists of 14 residues. CDR1 is DFQATT, CDR2 SNEGSKA, per germline (reference sequence). V dropped 5 bases and J dropped 3; count of bases not matched to a gene: 8.

The table lists this clonotype with a few counts. The chain joins TRBV14 to TRBJ2-7; 7 nucleotides line up with TRBD2. The CDR3 has 14 amino acids. V gave up 1 base and J gave up 4 bases; unmatched junction bases: 4. Germline CDR1 and CDR2: SGHDN and FVKESK. The CDR3 sequence is CASSQGGSLYEQYF. The CDR3 DNA is TGTGCCAGCAGCCAAGGCGGGAGTTTGTACGAGCAGTACTTC.

The V and J genes are TRBV20-1 and TRBJ2-5; possible D gene TRBD2, 6 bases. Trimming shortened V by 5 bases and J by 5 bases, and 15 bases separated the two germline ends. This CDR3 is 13 amino acids long. CDR1 and CDR2 (germline): DFQATT, SNEGSKA (reference sequence). This CDR3 reads CSADNKGRETQYF. The CDR3 region has the DNA TGCAGTGCTGACAACAAGGGGAGGGAGACCCAGTACTTC.

This clonotype appeared a few times. V is TRBV15 and J is TRBJ1-4; possibly TRBD1 for D (5 bases). The germline V gene has CDR1 LNHNV and CDR2 YYDKDF (reference sequence). Trimming removed 4 bases at V and 0 bases at J, with 12 bases between. The length of the CDR3 is 16 residues. DNA for the CDR3: TGTGCCACCAGCACTGACAGAACCTCAACTAATGAAAAACTGTTTTTT. It codes for CATSTDRTSTNEKLFF.

CDR3 DNA: TGTGCCAGCAGACCTTTCACAGGGTCCGACTATGGCTACACCTTC. It translates to CASRPFTGSDYGYTF. The rearrangement joins TRBV6-1 to TRBJ1-2; D perhaps matches TRBD1 (6 bases). The CDR3 length is 15 residues. Per the germline V gene, CDR1 is MNHNS and CDR2 is SASEGT. V was clipped by 6 bases and J by 3 bases, with 17 bases between them.

The sample holds one count of this clonotype. This sequence joins TRBV7-6 and TRBJ2-5; 7 bases are a match to TRBD1. The ends lost 3 bases at V and 5 bases at J; junction bases unmatched: 15. CDR3 size: 17 residues. Germline loops: CDR1 SGHVS, CDR2 FNYEAQ. The CDR3 DNA follows: TGTGCCAGCAGCTTGGGGAATAAGGGCAGGGGACAGGAGACCCAGTACTTC. It is translated as CASSLGNKGRGQETQYF.

The chain carries TRBV7-9 and TRBJ1-1; D might be TRBD1 (5 bases). This CDR3 comprises 13 residues. Trimming cost V 8 bases and J 9 bases, with 19 bases left between them. Germline CDR1 reads SEHNR; CDR2 reads FQNEAQ (reference sequence). The CDR3 DNA reads TGTGCCAGCCGCCCGGGGGGTAGGGTGAAAGCTTTCTTT. It specifies CASRPGGRVKAFF. The full variable domain, completed using reference TRBV7-9 and TRBJ1-1, is DTGVSQNPRHKITKRGQNVTFRCDPISEHNRLYWYRQTLGQGPEFLTYFQNEAQLEKSRLLSDRFSAERPKGSFSTLEIQRTEQGDSAMYLCASRPGGRVKAFFGQGTRLTVV.

This clonotype was recorded a few times. J is TRBJ2-5 and V is TRBV20-1; no definite D call. V was pared by 3 bases and J by 3 bases, with 14 bases between. Germline V gene sequence: CDR1 DFQATT, CDR2 SNEGSKA (reference sequence). This CDR3 has 14 residues. CDR3 DNA sequence: TGCAGTGCTAGGGTCATGAGCGAAGAAGAGACCCAGTACTTC. Its translation: CSARVMSEEETQYF.

The chain combines TRBV4-1 with TRBJ2-1; 13 positions match TRBD2. Germline CDR1 is MGHRA and CDR2 is YSYEKL. After removal of 3 bases from V and 0 bases from J, the junction contained 11 bases not matched to a gene. CDR3 length: 20 residues. CDR3: CASSQTPGTSGASSYNEQFF. The CDR3, as DNA: TGCGCCAGCAGCCAGACACCCGGGACTAGCGGGGCGAGCTCCTACAATGAGCAGTTCTTC.

This clonotype appeared a few times. The rearrangement links TRBV3-1 to TRBJ2-5; the D gene is possibly TRBD1 (5 bases). With 0 bases removed from V and 3 bases from J, the gap between germline ends came to 11 bases. The CDR3 length is 15 residues. From germline, CDR1 is LGHDT and CDR2 YNNKEL (reference sequence). CDR3 nucleotide sequence: TGTGCCAGCAGCCAAGAGTGGCAGGGTAAAGAGACCCAGTACTTC. Protein product: CASSQEWQGKETQYF.

In this sample, this clonotype turned up many times. Germline is not matched at one junction end, which may reflect a read error. The chain joins TRBV12-3 or TRBV12-4 to TRBJ2-7; no reliable D call. The CDR3 contains 13 residues. The CDR3 region is CASSLGSSYEQYF. CDR3 nucleotide sequence: TGCGCCAGCAGCCTCGGGTCTTCCTACGAGCAGTACTTC.

V usage is TRBV7-2 and J usage is TRBJ2-7, with D hard to call. This CDR3 region has 14 residues. Trimming pared 2 bases from V and 3 bases from J, leaving 11 bases between. CDR1 is SGHTA, CDR2 FQGNSA, per germline. In nucleotides, the CDR3 is TGTGCCAGCAGCTTAACCGGCGGATACTACGAGCAGTACTTC. Translation: CASSLTGGYYEQYF.

This chain links TRBV19 with TRBJ2-5; D is possibly TRBD2 (7 bases). Germline lookup yields CDR1 LNHDA and CDR2 SQIVND (reference sequence). This CDR3 is 16 amino acids long. V dropped 5 bases and J dropped 3 bases, with 19 bases sitting between them. The DNA for the CDR3 is TGTGCCAGTAGTGGGGACTACAGGGTCGGGAAAGAGACCCAGTACTTC. This sequence encodes CASSGDYRVGKETQYF.

The gene calls are TRBV6-1 and TRBJ1-2, with D possibly being TRBD1 (5 bases). V was clipped by 4 bases and J by 5 bases, with 14 bases between them. Germline assignment: CDR1 MNHNS and CDR2 SASEGT. The CDR3 spans 14 residues. Here the CDR3 reads CASSALGGGYGYTF. CDR3 nucleotides: TGTGCCAGCAGTGCGCTGGGGGGAGGGTATGGCTACACCTTC.

This clonotype showed up many times. The CDR3 DNA reads TGTGCCAGCAGTGAGGGCGCTTCGAACACCGGGGAGCTGTTTTTT. Translating gives CASSEGASNTGELFF. The gene calls are TRBV6-4 and TRBJ2-2, with D unresolved. Germline loops: CDR1 MRHNA, CDR2 SNTAGT. Trimming removed 3 bases from V and 0 bases from J, with 8 bases in between. This CDR3 has 15 amino acids.

This clonotype was counted at least ten times. J is TRBJ2-1 and V is TRBV29-1; D unresolved. The germline V and J ends were trimmed by 8 bases and 9 bases, with 14 bases remaining between them. Germline V gene lookup returns CDR1 SQVTM and CDR2 ANQGSEA. This CDR3 is built from 11 residues. The CDR3 here is CSPVSASEQFF. CDR3 DNA sequence: TGCAGCCCAGTGAGCGCGAGTGAGCAGTTCTTC.

This chain joins TRBV2 and TRBJ2-3; 7 positions agree with TRBD1. The CDR3 covers 18 residues. Unmatched junction bases numbered 17, after V lost 0 bases and J lost 8 bases. The germline V gene encodes CDR1 SNHLY and CDR2 FYNNEI. The DNA for the CDR3 is TGTGCCAGCAGTGAAGCGGTTACGGACAGGACTTTTTCTGGTACGCAGTATTTT. Translation gives CASSEAVTDRTFSGTQYF.